The rows below give T cell receptor beta chains drawn from one sample of a study of vaccination and CD4 T cells after COVID-19. A single record per CDR3 protein comes from TCRdb applying MiXCR to the PCR reads. The sample yields about 2,900 distinct CDR3 sequences, about 26% seen once. No antigen is known for these receptors. Source material: CD4+ T cells from blood, cultured in vitro. These receptors were collected from a human donor in good health. The CDR3 runs from the conserved cysteine through the conserved F or W. The order of the fields is CDR3 DNA, CDR3 protein, CDR3 length, clone size, J gene, D gene, V gene. The D gene is left open where the match is weak. For some rows the clone size is stated as once, few or many, or as a class when expanded; others skip it.

TGTGCCAGCACTAGACAGGGTGATCAGCCCCAGCATTTT | CASTRQGDQPQHF | 13 | medium-sized | TRBJ1-5 | TRBD1 | TRBV2
TGTGCCAGCAGTTTAAAACCCCCAGGGGTGGGAAACACCATATATTTT | CASSLKPPGVGNTIYF | 16 | . | TRBJ1-3 | . | TRBV27
TGCAGTGCCTTCGGGAGGGCCTTAAATGAGCAGTTCTTC | CSAFGRALNEQFF | 13 | . | TRBJ2-1 | TRBD2 | TRBV20-1
TGTGCCAGCTCACCAACCCAGGGGTCGTCTAACTATGGCTACACCTTC | CASSPTQGSSNYGYTF | 16 | . | TRBJ1-2 | . | TRBV18
TGTGCCAGCAGGAGGACAGCTTATAATTCACCCCTCCACTTT | CASRRTAYNSPLHF | 14 | medium-sized | TRBJ1-6 | . | TRBV2
TGTGCCAGTAGTAAAGAGAGGTGGACCACTGAAGCTTTCTTT | CASSKERWTTEAFF | 14 | . | TRBJ1-1 | . | TRBV19
TGCAGTGCGAGAAGGACTAGCGCCAGCACAGATACGCAGTATTTT | CSARRTSASTDTQYF | 15 | . | TRBJ2-3 | TRBD2 | TRBV20-1
TGCGCCAGCAGCTTGGAGGCGGGGAGCCGGGGTGAGCAGTACTTC | CASSLEAGSRGEQYF | 15 | . | TRBJ2-7 | . | TRBV5-1
TGCAGCGTAGGACAGGGTGGGGATCAGCCCCAGCATTTT | CSVGQGGDQPQHF | 13 | . | TRBJ1-5 | TRBD1 | TRBV29-1
TGCAGTGCTAACGGACTAGCGGGCACCGCGAACACCGGGGAGCTGTTTTTT | CSANGLAGTANTGELFF | 17 | . | TRBJ2-2 | TRBD2 | TRBV20-1
TGCAGTGCGAAATTCCCGGGACAGGGGAACACTGAAGCTTTCTTT | CSAKFPGQGNTEAFF | 15 | . | TRBJ1-1 | TRBD1 | TRBV20-1
TGCGCCAGCAGCATCGGGACTAGCGGGGGGACCGGGCGGGGAGAGACCCAGTACTTC | CASSIGTSGGTGRGETQYF | 19 | once | TRBJ2-5 | TRBD2 | TRBV5-1
TGTGCCAGCAGTTCAGGGGGCCCCAATGAAAAACTGTTTTTT | CASSSGGPNEKLFF | 14 | . | TRBJ1-4 | TRBD1 | TRBV7-3
TGTGCCAGCAGTTTAGGCCCGGCCTACAATGAGCAGTTCTTC | CASSLGPAYNEQFF | 14 | . | TRBJ2-1 | . | TRBV12-3/TRBV12-4
TGTGCCAGCAGTTCCCTTCAAAGGGCCAATCAGCCCCAGCATTTT | CASSSLQRANQPQHF | 15 | . | TRBJ1-5 | . | TRBV28
TGTGCCAGCAGTTCCATGGACAATCAGCCCCAGCATTTT | CASSSMDNQPQHF | 13 | few | TRBJ1-5 | . | TRBV28
TGTGCCACCAGCAGAGCCGGAGGCGAAAAACTGTTTTTT | CATSRAGGEKLFF | 13 | few | TRBJ1-4 | . | TRBV15
TGCGCCAGCGGTAAAACCGGGCTCCGCACAGATACGCAGTATTTT | CASGKTGLRTDTQYF | 15 | . | TRBJ2-3 | . | TRBV5-1
TGTGCCAGCAGTTTTAGCGGGAAGGAGCAGTTCTTC | CASSFSGKEQFF | 12 | . | TRBJ2-1 | TRBD2 | TRBV6-5
TGTGCCAGCTCACCCCGGGCAGGCTATAGCAATCAGCCCCAGCATTTT | CASSPRAGYSNQPQHF | 16 | . | TRBJ1-5 | . | TRBV18
TGCAGTGCTAGAGTCCTGGACAATGAGCAGTTCTTC | CSARVLDNEQFF | 12 | . | TRBJ2-1 | . | TRBV20-1
TGTGCCAGCAGCTCCCCCGGGGGACTAGCGGGCTCCTCCTACAATGAGCAGTTCTTC | CASSSPGGLAGSSYNEQFF | 19 | . | TRBJ2-1 | TRBD2 | TRBV11-1
TGTGCCAGCAGCTTCCTGACAGGCGGGACGTTCTTC | CASSFLTGGTFF | 12 | once | TRBJ2-1 | . | TRBV7-9
TGCAGTGCTCCCCAATCCCGACAGGGGGTGAACACTGAAGCTTTCTTT | CSAPQSRQGVNTEAFF | 16 | few | TRBJ1-1 | TRBD1 | TRBV20-1
TGTGCCAGCAGTTTTACGGGCTACGAGCAGTACTTC | CASSFTGYEQYF | 12 | . | TRBJ2-7 | . | TRBV6-5
TGTGCCACCTCCTGGGGAGCTAGCGGGAGGAATGAGCAGTTCTTC | CATSWGASGRNEQFF | 15 | few | TRBJ2-1 | TRBD2 | TRBV24-1
TGCAGTGTTCCGGGACAGGGCTACGAGCAGTACTTC | CSVPGQGYEQYF | 12 | . | TRBJ2-7 | TRBD1 | TRBV20-1
TGTGCCAGCAGTTACTCGAGGGGAACTGAAGCTTTCTTT | CASSYSRGTEAFF | 13 | few | TRBJ1-1 | . | TRBV6-2/TRBV6-3
TGTGCCAGTAGTATTACTCTACAGGGCTCTGGGGCCAACGTCCTGACTTTC | CASSITLQGSGANVLTF | 17 | . | TRBJ2-6 | . | TRBV19
TGTGCCACCAGAGAGACCCAGTACTTC | CATRETQYF | 9 | few | TRBJ2-5 | . | TRBV2
TGTGCCAGCACCACCCGGGGCCTTTACAATGAGCAGTTCTTC | CASTTRGLYNEQFF | 14 | . | TRBJ2-1 | . | TRBV2
TGCGCCAGCAGCCCTAGTCCCACAGGTGGAGGAAACATTCAGTACTTC | CASSPSPTGGGNIQYF | 16 | large | TRBJ2-4 | . | TRBV4-3
TGTGCCAGCAGCACACTAGCGAGCTCCTACAATGAGCAGTTCTTC | CASSTLASSYNEQFF | 15 | . | TRBJ2-1 | TRBD2 | TRBV7-2
TGCGCCAGCAGCTTGACTTCTAGCGGGAGGGCCGGGGATACGCAGTATTTT | CASSLTSSGRAGDTQYF | 17 | . | TRBJ2-3 | TRBD2 | TRBV5-1
TGTGCCAGCCGCCCAGGGACGGGGAATCAGCCCCAGCATTTT | CASRPGTGNQPQHF | 14 | few | TRBJ1-5 | . | TRBV7-9
TGTGCCAGTACAAAGGGCAATCAGCCCCAGCATTTT | CASTKGNQPQHF | 12 | . | TRBJ1-5 | . | TRBV19
TGTGCCAGCAGTGAAGCCAGGGGCACTCAGCAGTTCTTC | CASSEARGTQQFF | 13 | . | TRBJ2-1 | . | TRBV6-1
TGTGCCAGCAGTTTGCAGATCCGGACTGAAGCTTTCTTT | CASSLQIRTEAFF | 13 | . | TRBJ1-1 | . | TRBV12-3/TRBV12-4
TGCAGTGCTAGGTCCGAGGAGCCCCAGCATTTT | CSARSEEPQHF | 11 | medium-sized | TRBJ1-5 | . | TRBV20-1
TGTGCCAGCAGTGCCAGTGGGACAGGGGTGAAAGAGACCCAGTACTTC | CASSASGTGVKETQYF | 16 | . | TRBJ2-5 | TRBD1 | TRBV6-1
TGTGCCAGCAGCTTGGCCGGCGGGGGTGGATACGGTTCAACCCTCCACTTT | CASSLAGGGGYGSTLHF | 17 | few | TRBJ1-6 | . | TRBV5-6
TGTGCCAGCAGCGTATACACCGGGGAGCTGTTTTTT | CASSVYTGELFF | 12 | . | TRBJ2-2 | . | TRBV12-3/TRBV12-4
TGCGCCTGCAGCTTGGGAGACAGGGGCTCACCCCTCCACTTT | CACSLGDRGSPLHF | 14 | once | TRBJ1-6 | TRBD1 | TRBV5-1
TGCAGTGCTCCGGGGGGCTACACCTTC | CSAPGGYTF | 9 | . | TRBJ1-2 | . | TRBV20-1
TGTGCCAGCAGTTTATGGCGGAGTAATGAAAAACTGTTTTTT | CASSLWRSNEKLFF | 14 | few | TRBJ1-4 | . | TRBV27
TGCAGTGGTATGGGATTTGGACTCCGGTCCTACGAGCAGTACTTC | CSGMGFGLRSYEQYF | 15 | . | TRBJ2-7 | . | TRBV20-1
TGTGCCAGCAGTCAGGTAGCCTACGAGCAGTACTTC | CASSQVAYEQYF | 12 | . | TRBJ2-7 | . | TRBV6-1
TGTGCCAGCAGTGCGGATCCGCTGACCCAGTACTTC | CASSADPLTQYF | 12 | . | TRBJ2-5 | . | TRBV12-3/TRBV12-4
TGTGCCAGCATCCCCGGCGGGGTATCGGGAAACACCATATATTTT | CASIPGGVSGNTIYF | 15 | . | TRBJ1-3 | . | TRBV28
TGCAGTGCTCCGAGGACTAGCGGGAGACATCGTGAGCAGTTCTTC | CSAPRTSGRHREQFF | 15 | . | TRBJ2-1 | TRBD2 | TRBV20-1
TGTGCCACCAGTGCGGGGCGGTCGGGTCAGGCACCCCTCCACTTT | CATSAGRSGQAPLHF | 15 | medium-sized | TRBJ1-6 | . | TRBV24-1
TGTGCCAGCAGCGTGGGGGGCTGGACAGATACGCAGTATTTT | CASSVGGWTDTQYF | 14 | . | TRBJ2-3 | . | TRBV9
TGTGCCAGCAGCTCAGCGACAGCCTACAATGAGCAGTTCTTC | CASSSATAYNEQFF | 14 | few | TRBJ2-1 | . | TRBV7-9
TGCAGCGTGTACAGGAGCGTTAGCACAGATACGCAGTATTTT | CSVYRSVSTDTQYF | 14 | . | TRBJ2-3 | . | TRBV29-1
TGTGCCAGCAGCCTCAATGGGGGGAGAGGTGCTTTCTTT | CASSLNGGRGAFF | 13 | medium-sized | TRBJ1-1 | . | TRBV7-2
TGTGCCAGCAGTTGGGGAGGGACTGGGGCCAACGTCCTGACTTTC | CASSWGGTGANVLTF | 15 | . | TRBJ2-6 | TRBD2 | TRBV12-3/TRBV12-4
TGCAGTGCTACGGGCGGGTTTTACAATGAGCAGTTCTTC | CSATGGFYNEQFF | 13 | few | TRBJ2-1 | . | TRBV20-1
TGTGCCACCAGTGAATCCGGGACAGGGGGCGGTGAGACCCAGTACTTC | CATSESGTGGGETQYF | 16 | few | TRBJ2-5 | TRBD1 | TRBV24-1
TGTGCCAGCAAGGGTGCCGGCTACGAGCAGTACTTC | CASKGAGYEQYF | 12 | few | TRBJ2-7 | . | TRBV2